This TCR beta chain was found in a study of T cell responses to AZD1222 COVID-19 vaccine. Looking at the study overall: Pooled samples include second doses given at about 4 or 12 weeks.

The CDR3 totals 16 residues. The ends were cut back, 4 bases at V and 0 bases at J, with 13 bases in the middle. Germline V gene data show CDR1 as MNHEY and CDR2 as SVGEGT. General observations from the study: Donors were largely white British and mainly female; clonal diversity was possibly underestimated.

Profiled with immunoSEQ multiplex PCR; TCRdb holds only in-frame clones, not every one. The sample yields about 130,000 clones, approximately 94% seen once. With respect to this clone: Its antigen is unidentified.

The J gene is TRBJ1-3, the V gene TRBV6-2 or TRBV6-3; possibly TRBD1 for D (6 bases). This receptor was taken from an adult in good health. The source material was peripheral blood, sampled on day 0 of AZD1222 vaccination. In DNA form, the CDR3 reads TGTGCCAGCAGTTTGATGGGGGGCTACTCTGGAAACACCATATATTTT. As protein: CASSLMGGYSGNTIYF.